These 26 T cell receptor beta chains originate from one sample sequenced in a study of cytomegalovirus exposure and HLA in healthy donors. The PCR made use of 60 Vbeta and 13 Jbeta primers. Sequencing was performed with immunoSEQ multiplex PCR; in TCRdb, only in-frame clones are kept and a portion is missing. This table has 150,000 to 200,000 clones, 75% to 90% appearing once. Source material: PBMCs. Every receptor here comes from a male donor in good health and CMV-seronegative.

A single count supports this clone. The rearrangement uses TRBV7-6 and TRBJ1-6, with 8 bases fitting TRBD1. Germline CDR1 is SGHVS and CDR2 is FNYEAQ. The CDR3 consists of 15 residues. The junction had 7 bases not matched to a gene; V was cut back by 5 bases and J by 7 bases. The CDR3 DNA follows: TGTGCCAGCAGCCAGGACAGGGCCCACAATTCACCCCTCCACTTT. Amino acid sequence: CASSQDRAHNSPLHF.

This chain links TRBV7-9 with TRBJ1-2; 7 bases map to TRBD1. The germline V gene has CDR1 SEHNR and CDR2 FQNEAQ (reference sequence). The CDR3 is made up of 17 amino acids. The V and J ends lost 4 bases and 0 bases, in that order; junction bases with no gene match: 11. CDR3 nucleotide sequence: TGTGCCAGCAGCTCACCCGGGAGGGACAGCGCTAACTATGGCTACACCTTC. Encoded protein: CASSSPGRDSANYGYTF.

V and J are TRBV7-6 and TRBJ2-1; D uncertain. The CDR3 spans 12 residues. V lost 4 bases and J 8 bases, leaving 9 bases between the germline ends. CDR1 and CDR2 from the germline V gene are SGHVS and FNYEAQ. DNA of the CDR3: TGTGCCAGCAGCTCCTCCCCTCATGAGCAGTTCTTC. It translates to CASSSSPHEQFF.

V is TRBV18 and J is TRBJ2-2; possible D gene TRBD1, 6 bases. Germline V gene lookup returns CDR1 KGHSH and CDR2 LQKENI. The length of the CDR3 is 15 residues. The V end was cut by 6 bases, the J end by 0 bases, with 11 bases between. CDR3 sequence: CASSPGATNTGELFF. The CDR3 DNA sequence: TGTGCCAGCTCCCCAGGGGCAACGAACACCGGGGAGCTGTTTTTT.

This chain links TRBV6-6 with TRBJ1-1, with 7 bases matching TRBD1. Germline values: CDR1 MNHNY, CDR2 SVGAGI (reference sequence). V shed 4 bases and J 4 bases; nucleotides not matched to a gene: 9. The CDR3 consists of 15 residues. DNA of the CDR3: TGTGCCAGCAGTTCCCAACAGGGGTTGGGCACTGAAGCTTTCTTT. Translating gives CASSSQQGLGTEAFF.

The genes are TRBV4-1 and TRBJ1-5, with D uncertain. This CDR3 spans 15 amino acids. Germline CDR1 is MGHRA and CDR2 is YSYEKL. With 0 bases removed from V and 5 bases from J, the gap between germline ends came to 11 bases. The CDR3 DNA follows: TGCGCCAGCAGCCAAGATGCGGGATCCTATCAGCCCCAGCATTTT. Protein: CASSQDAGSYQPQHF.

In its sample, this clone was seen a few times. This chain links TRBV4-3 with TRBJ2-7, with D possibly TRBD2 on 5 matching bases. Germline V gene lookup returns CDR1 LGHNA and CDR2 YSLEER. CDR3 size: 14 residues. Trimming took off 0 bases at V and 2 bases at J, with 8 bases between the two ends. The chain's CDR3 is CASSQDRGTYEQYF. The CDR3 coding sequence is TGCGCCAGCAGCCAAGATCGGGGAACCTACGAGCAGTACTTC.

This chain connects TRBV18 to TRBJ2-3, with 8 bases aligning to TRBD2. CDR3 length: 14 residues. With 2 bases clipped from V and 7 bases from J, the junction kept 5 bases outside the gene matches. Germline lookup yields CDR1 KGHSH and CDR2 LQKENI. CDR3 sequence (DNA): TGTGCCAGCTCACCAGGCGGGGGGAGGAATACGCAGTATTTT. Encoded protein: CASSPGGGRNTQYF.

This chain connects TRBV9 to TRBJ2-3, with TRBD2 matching over 13 bases. This CDR3 contains 17 residues. Germline V gives CDR1 SGDLS, CDR2 YYNGEE. V was clipped by 6 bases and J by 3 bases; unmatched bases: 10. DNA of the CDR3: TGTGCCAGCACCTTACTAGCGGGGGGGCCTCAAACAGATACGCAGTATTTT. This sequence encodes CASTLLAGGPQTDTQYF.

The chain has TRBV5-1 and TRBJ2-2, with TRBD1 matching 9 bases. The CDR3 sequence is 14 residues long. CDR1 is SGHRS and CDR2 is YFSETQ in the germline V gene. V shed 7 bases, J shed 2 bases, and the junction held 3 bases outside the gene matches. The CDR3 is CASVGQGNTGELFF. In nucleotides, the CDR3 is TGCGCCAGCGTGGGACAGGGAAACACCGGGGAGCTGTTTTTT.

The rearrangement uses TRBV27 and TRBJ1-1, with a tentative D call TRBD1 (6 bases). Per germline, CDR1 MNHEY and CDR2 SMNVEV (reference sequence). V lost 2 bases to trimming and J lost 9 bases, with 25 bases between them. The CDR3 extends over 17 amino acids. CDR3: CASSLGPRAGPRGQAFF. Here the CDR3 DNA reads TGTGCCAGCAGTTTAGGACCCCGAGCGGGGCCCAGGGGCCAAGCTTTCTTT.

The J gene is TRBJ2-6, the V gene TRBV2; 7 bases align to TRBD2. CDR1 is SNHLY, CDR2 FYNNEI, per germline. The CDR3 is 15 residues long. Germline trimming cut 3 bases from V and 3 bases from J; bases unmatched to any gene: 2. The CDR3 nucleotides read TGTGCCAGCAGTGATTGGGAGGGTGGGGCCAACGTCCTGACTTTC. Translation gives CASSDWEGGANVLTF.

This clone has more than one count but fewer than ten. This sequence joins TRBV4-2 and TRBJ2-7; 8 bases agree with TRBD2. The ends lost 0 bases at V and 4 bases at J; junction bases unmatched: 5. CDR1 LGHNA and CDR2 YNFKEQ come from the germline V gene. The CDR3 length is 15 residues. CDR3 amino acids: CASSQETSGAYEQYF. For the CDR3, the DNA is TGTGCCAGCAGCCAAGAAACTAGCGGCGCTTACGAGCAGTACTTC.

This clone has more than one count but fewer than ten. This chain uses TRBV2 with TRBJ1-3, with TRBD1 identical over 7 bases. Germline V lookup: CDR1 SNHLY, CDR2 FYNNEI. V gave up 8 bases and J gave up 0 bases; unmatched junction bases: 4. CDR3 length equals 14 residues. The CDR3: CASAGTVSGNTIYF. The DNA of the CDR3 is TGTGCCAGCGCCGGGACAGTCTCTGGAAACACCATATATTTT. The full variable domain, in which reference TRBV2 and TRBJ1-3 provide the parts outside the CDR3, is EPEVTQTPSHQVTQMGQEVILRCVPISNHLYFYWYRQILGQKVEFLVSFYNNEISEKSEIFDDQFSVERPDGSNFTLKIRSTKLEDSAMYFCASAGTVSGNTIYFGEGSWLTVV.

V and J are TRBV2 and TRBJ2-5; 7 bases fit TRBD1. V lost 6 bases to trimming and J lost 2 bases; unmatched junction nucleotides: 3. This CDR3 has 13 amino acids. Looked up from germline, CDR1 is SNHLY and CDR2 is FYNNEI. The CDR3 loop is CASSRGQQETQYF. CDR3 coding DNA: TGTGCCAGCAGCCGGGGACAGCAAGAGACCCAGTACTTC. The full variable domain, its missing parts supplied by reference TRBV2 and TRBJ2-5, is EPEVTQTPSHQVTQMGQEVILRCVPISNHLYFYWYRQILGQKVEFLVSFYNNEISEKSEIFDDQFSVERPDGSNFTLKIRSTKLEDSAMYFCASSRGQQETQYFGPGTRLLVL.

This chain joins TRBV11-2 and TRBJ1-5; D is ambiguous. V was shortened by 5 bases and J by 6 bases, with 8 bases between the two germline ends. The CDR3 runs to 12 residues. Germline V CDR1 and CDR2: SGHAT, FQNNGV. CDR3: CASSREGQPQHF. In DNA form, the CDR3 reads TGTGCCAGCAGCCGGGAGGGTCAGCCCCAGCATTTT.

The chain carries TRBV6-6 and TRBJ2-7, with D maybe TRBD1 (5 bases). Trimming removed 6 bases at V and 4 bases at J, with 13 bases between. The germline gives CDR1 MNHNY, CDR2 SVGAGI (reference sequence). The CDR3 is 13 amino acids. CDR3 DNA: TGTGCCAGCAGCTACACCAGGGATTACGAGCAGTACTTC. This translates into CASSYTRDYEQYF.

The chain combines TRBV27 with TRBJ1-5, with D possibly TRBD1 on 5 matching bases. The V gene's germline CDR1 is MNHEY and CDR2 SMNVEV (reference sequence). V was shortened by 3 bases and J by 0 bases, with 15 bases between the two germline ends. CDR3 length equals 17 residues. The CDR3, as DNA: TGTGCCAGCAGTTTTTTGGGGCAGACGAATAGCAATCAGCCCCAGCATTTT. The encoded protein is CASSFLGQTNSNQPQHF.

About this clone: Compared with germline, one end of the junction differs, possibly owing to a read error. This sequence joins TRBV7-9 and TRBJ1-4, with D possibly TRBD1 on 6 matching bases. The CDR3 is 16 residues long. Germline values: CDR1 SEHNR, CDR2 FQNEAQ (reference sequence). The CDR3 sequence is CSSSQGQSWGNEKLFF. The CDR3 bases are TGTTCCAGCAGCCAAGGACAGTCGTGGGGTAATGAAAAACTGTTTTTT.

This rearrangement joins TRBV6-1 to TRBJ1-3, with D uncertain. The germline V gene encodes CDR1 MNHNS and CDR2 SASEGT. CDR3 length equals 14 residues. V shed 10 bases and J shed 0 bases, with 13 bases lying between them. The CDR3 loop reads CATMGANSGNTIYF. CDR3 bases: TGTGCCACCATGGGAGCGAACTCTGGAAACACCATATATTTT.

The rearrangement uses TRBV21-1 and TRBJ2-6; the table's D call, TRBD1, was not checked against the DNA. TRBV21-1 is termed a pseudogene. There are 22 residues in the CDR3. The CDR3 loop reads CASSKGGVEGTEFFSGANVLTF. The CDR3 DNA reads as TGTGCCAGCAGCAAAGGGGGAGTCGAAGGGACAGAGTTCTTCTCTGGGGCCAACGTCCTGACTTTC.

J is TRBJ2-7 and V is TRBV6-5, with TRBD1 matching over 7 bases. Germline lookup yields CDR1 MNHEY and CDR2 SVGAGI. CDR3 size: 14 residues. V lost 6 bases and J lost 0; bases outside the gene matches: 5. The CDR3 coding sequence is TGTGCCAGCAGGAGGACAGGCCGCTCCTACGAGCAGTACTTC. It codes for CASRRTGRSYEQYF.

This clone turned up a few times. V usage is TRBV5-6 and J usage is TRBJ2-2; a possible D gene is TRBD1 (6 bases). Between the trimmed V and J ends, which lost 2 bases and 10 bases, there was a span of 15 bases. Per the germline V gene, CDR1 is SGHDT and CDR2 is YYEEEE. The CDR3 covers 14 residues. CDR3 sequence: CASSFLDSRLELFF. In DNA form, the CDR3 reads TGTGCCAGCAGCTTCTTGGACAGCCGGTTGGAGCTGTTTTTT.

The CDR3 DNA sequence: TGTGCCAGCAAGGGGACAGGGGGCTACGAGCAGTACTTC. The encoded protein is CASKGTGGYEQYF. The chain uses TRBV6-5 and TRBJ2-7; TRBD1 agrees at 11 bases. Germline V lookup: CDR1 MNHEY, CDR2 SVGAGI. The CDR3 consists of 13 residues. Trimming cost V 7 bases and J 3 bases; bases outside gene matches: 2.

In this sample, this clone turned up once. The chain employs TRBV11-2 and TRBJ2-7, with TRBD2 matching 14 bases. Germline assignment: CDR1 SGHAT and CDR2 FQNNGV. V dropped 2 bases and J dropped 6; count of bases not matched to a gene: 12. This CDR3 is built from 18 residues. The CDR3 DNA sequence: TGTGCCAGCAGCTTAAGGTTACCGGGACTAGCGGGGGTACGCGAGCAGTACTTC. It is translated as CASSLRLPGLAGVREQYF.

The V and J genes are TRBV6-1 and TRBJ2-7, with D maybe TRBD1 (5 bases). Per germline, CDR1 MNHNS and CDR2 SASEGT. Trimming left V 2 bases short and J 0 bases short, with 17 bases between. The CDR3 is 17 amino acids. DNA for the CDR3: TGTGCCAGCAGTGAATATTATACAGGAGCCACCTCCTACGAGCAGTACTTC. This sequence encodes CASSEYYTGATSYEQYF.